This T cell receptor (beta chain) appears in the sequencing data of a study of memory CD4+ T cells and cytomegalovirus serostatus. Study context: Healthy Belgian adult donors included about nine CMV-positive and some 25 CMV-negative people.

Original analysis: Out-of-frame sequences were removed, leaving a few million distinct TCRbeta sequences. Repertoires were generated with immunoSEQ multiplex PCR, while TCRdb's copy carries only in-frame clones and drops some. V, J and clone size are those of that table, while D and trimming were read from the DNA. The table lists 50,000 to 75,000 clones, roughly four fifths of them singletons. Comment on this clone: The antigen remains undetermined.

Study-level findings and limits: Of 150 to 200 reported CMV TCRbeta sequences, just over 65 were found in memory CD4+ repertoires.

The sort gate was single viable CD3+CD4+CD8-CD45RO+ cells for memory CD4+ T cells. CMV serostatus came from serum IgG against pp150, pp28, p38, p52. Germline V CDR1 and CDR2: SGHVS, FNYEAQ. Trimming left V 1 base short and J 1 base short, with 16 bases between. CDR3 size: 17 residues. The specimen was memory CD4+ T cells from blood. The receptor was isolated from an adult in good health and CMV-seronegative. The chain couples TRBV7-6 to TRBJ1-1; D might be TRBD1 (5 bases). CDR3 coding DNA: TGTGCCAGCAGCTTAGGAGGGACGGGCCGGGGGAACACTGAAGCTTTCTTT. This translates into CASSLGGTGRGNTEAFF. Using reference TRBV7-6 and TRBJ1-1 for the parts outside the CDR3, the full variable domain is GAGVSQSPRYKVTKRGQDVALRCDPISGHVSLYWYRQALGQGPEFLTYFNYEAQQDKSGLPNDRFSAERPEGSISTLTIQRTEQRDSAMYRCASSLGGTGRGNTEAFFGQGTRLTVV.